The text below deals with one TCR beta chain. Its antigen remains unknown. The data originate from a study of cytomegalovirus exposure and HLA in healthy donors. CDR3 size: 14 residues. With V trimmed by 5 bases and J by 1 base, 3 bases remained unmatched. The germline V gene has CDR1 GTSNPN and CDR2 SVGIG (reference sequence). Findings and caveats of the study: Because they were indistinguishable, some V segments, including TRBV6-2 and TRBV6-3, were excluded. As immune exposure information, only CMV serostatus was available.

PCR involved 60 Vbeta and 13 Jbeta primers. Profiling relied on immunoSEQ multiplex PCR, and the TCRdb table lists in-frame clones only, not all of them. The sample lists about 110,000 clones, less than 75% occurring once. The chain combines TRBV30 with TRBJ2-5; 11 bases are a match to TRBD2. The sample comprised PBMCs. This receptor was obtained from a woman aged 40 to 50 in good health and CMV-seronegative. The CDR3 DNA reads TGTGCCTGGGGGACTAGCGGTGCCCAAGAGACCCAGTACTTC. It yields the protein CAWGTSGAQETQYF.